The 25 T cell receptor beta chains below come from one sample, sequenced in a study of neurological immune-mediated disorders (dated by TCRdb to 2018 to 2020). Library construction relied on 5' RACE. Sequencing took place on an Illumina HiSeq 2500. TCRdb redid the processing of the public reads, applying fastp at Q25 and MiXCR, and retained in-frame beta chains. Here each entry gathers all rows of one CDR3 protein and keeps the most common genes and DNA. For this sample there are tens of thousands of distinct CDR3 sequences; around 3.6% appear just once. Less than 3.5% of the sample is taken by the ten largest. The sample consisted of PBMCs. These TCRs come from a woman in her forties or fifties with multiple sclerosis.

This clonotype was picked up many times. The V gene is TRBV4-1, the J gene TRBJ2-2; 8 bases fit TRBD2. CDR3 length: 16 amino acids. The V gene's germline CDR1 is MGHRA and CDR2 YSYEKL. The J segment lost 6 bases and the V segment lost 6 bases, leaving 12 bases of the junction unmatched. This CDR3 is CASSHPGLGRAGELFF. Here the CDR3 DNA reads TGCGCCAGCAGTCACCCGGGACTAGGGAGGGCCGGGGAGCTGTTTTTT.

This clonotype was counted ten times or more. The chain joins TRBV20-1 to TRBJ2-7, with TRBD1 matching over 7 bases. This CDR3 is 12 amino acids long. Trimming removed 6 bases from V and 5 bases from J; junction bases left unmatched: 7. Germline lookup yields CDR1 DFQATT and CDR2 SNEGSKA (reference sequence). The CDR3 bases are TGCAGTGCCCGGGGACAGAAGGACGAGCAGTACTTC. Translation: CSARGQKDEQYF.

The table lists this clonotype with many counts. The CDR3 DNA reads TGTGCCAGCAGCTTACTGGGGAGGGGCTACACCTTC. Translated, it gives CASSLLGRGYTF. The chain carries TRBV7-2 and TRBJ1-2, with D unresolved. Between the trimmed V and J ends, which lost 2 bases and 8 bases, there was a span of 9 bases. The CDR3 has 12 residues. Germline CDR1 and CDR2: SGHTA and FQGNSA.

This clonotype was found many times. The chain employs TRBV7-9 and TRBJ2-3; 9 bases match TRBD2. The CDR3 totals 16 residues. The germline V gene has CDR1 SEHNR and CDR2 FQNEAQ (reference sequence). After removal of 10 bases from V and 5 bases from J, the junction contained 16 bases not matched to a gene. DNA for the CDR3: TGTGCCACCTTACTGGGCGGGGGGGCCGCTGGAGATACGCAGTATTTT. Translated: CATLLGGGAAGDTQYF.

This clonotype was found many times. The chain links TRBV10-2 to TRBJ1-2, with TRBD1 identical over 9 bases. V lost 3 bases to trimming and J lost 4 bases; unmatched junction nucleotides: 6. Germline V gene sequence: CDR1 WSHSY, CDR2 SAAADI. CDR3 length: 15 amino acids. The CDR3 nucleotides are TGCGCCAGCAGTGAAACAGGGGGCGGGGGCTATGGCTACACCTTC. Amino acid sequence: CASSETGGGGYGYTF.

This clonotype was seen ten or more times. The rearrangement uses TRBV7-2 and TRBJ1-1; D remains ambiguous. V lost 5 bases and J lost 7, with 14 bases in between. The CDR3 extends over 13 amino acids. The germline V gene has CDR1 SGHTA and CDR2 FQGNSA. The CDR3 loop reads CASSLKPDFEAFF. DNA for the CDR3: TGTGCCAGCAGCCTAAAACCGGACTTTGAAGCTTTCTTT.

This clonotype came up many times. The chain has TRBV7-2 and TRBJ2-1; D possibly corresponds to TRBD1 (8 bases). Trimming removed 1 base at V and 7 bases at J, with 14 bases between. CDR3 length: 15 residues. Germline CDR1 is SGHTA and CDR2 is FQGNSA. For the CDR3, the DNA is TGTGCCAGCAGCTTAGGTACAGGGGGGGTGAATGAGCAGTTCTTC. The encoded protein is CASSLGTGGVNEQFF.

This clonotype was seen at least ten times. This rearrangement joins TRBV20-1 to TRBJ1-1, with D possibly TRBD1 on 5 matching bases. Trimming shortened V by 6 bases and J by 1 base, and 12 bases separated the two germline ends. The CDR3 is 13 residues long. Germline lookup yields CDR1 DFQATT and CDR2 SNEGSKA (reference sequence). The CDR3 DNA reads TGCAGTGCGATGCCAGGGTCGAACACTGAAGCTTTCTTT. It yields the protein CSAMPGSNTEAFF.

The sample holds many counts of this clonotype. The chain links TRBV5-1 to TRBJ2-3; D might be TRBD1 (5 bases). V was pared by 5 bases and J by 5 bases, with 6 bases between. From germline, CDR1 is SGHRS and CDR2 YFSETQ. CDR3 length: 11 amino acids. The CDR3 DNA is TGCGCCAGCAGGGGGCAAGATACGCAGTATTTT. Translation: CASRGQDTQYF.

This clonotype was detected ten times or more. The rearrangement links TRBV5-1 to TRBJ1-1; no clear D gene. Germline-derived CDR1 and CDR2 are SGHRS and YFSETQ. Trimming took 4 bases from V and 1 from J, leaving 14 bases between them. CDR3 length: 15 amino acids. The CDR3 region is CASSLEPVGNTEAFF. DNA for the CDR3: TGCGCCAGCAGCCTAGAACCGGTGGGGAACACTGAAGCTTTCTTT.

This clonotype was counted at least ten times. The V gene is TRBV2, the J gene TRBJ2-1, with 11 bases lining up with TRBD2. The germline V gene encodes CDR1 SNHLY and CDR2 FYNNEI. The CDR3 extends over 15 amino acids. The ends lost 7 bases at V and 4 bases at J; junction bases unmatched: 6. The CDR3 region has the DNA TGTGCCAGCACCGAACTAGCGGGGGTTTACAATGAGCAGTTCTTC. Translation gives CASTELAGVYNEQFF.

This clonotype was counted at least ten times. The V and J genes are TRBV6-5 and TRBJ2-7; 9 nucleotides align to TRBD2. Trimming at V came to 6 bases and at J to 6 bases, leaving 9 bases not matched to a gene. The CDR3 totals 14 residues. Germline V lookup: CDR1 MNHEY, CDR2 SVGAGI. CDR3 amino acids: CASRPRAGGSEQYF. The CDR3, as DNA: TGTGCCAGCAGACCCCGGGCGGGGGGGAGCGAGCAGTACTTC.

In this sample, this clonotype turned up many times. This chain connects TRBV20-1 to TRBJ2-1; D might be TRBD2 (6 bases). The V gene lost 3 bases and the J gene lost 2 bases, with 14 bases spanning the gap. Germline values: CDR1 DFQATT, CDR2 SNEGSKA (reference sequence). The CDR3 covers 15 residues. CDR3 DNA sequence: TGCAGTGCTAGTGAATTCGGGACTCCCTACAATGAGCAGTTCTTC. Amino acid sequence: CSASEFGTPYNEQFF.

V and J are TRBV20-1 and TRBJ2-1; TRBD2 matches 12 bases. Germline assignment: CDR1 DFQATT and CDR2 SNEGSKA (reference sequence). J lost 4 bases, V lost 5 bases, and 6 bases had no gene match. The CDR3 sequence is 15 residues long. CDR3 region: CSAFTSGGIYNEQFF. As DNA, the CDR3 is TGCAGTGCTTTCACTAGCGGGGGGATATACAATGAGCAGTTCTTC.

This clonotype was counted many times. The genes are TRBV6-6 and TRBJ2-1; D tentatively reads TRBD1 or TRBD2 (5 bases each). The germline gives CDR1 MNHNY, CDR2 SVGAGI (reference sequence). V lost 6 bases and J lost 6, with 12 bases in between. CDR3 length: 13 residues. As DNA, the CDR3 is TGTGCCAGCAGCCCTCGAGGGGCCAATGAGCAGTTCTTC. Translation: CASSPRGANEQFF.

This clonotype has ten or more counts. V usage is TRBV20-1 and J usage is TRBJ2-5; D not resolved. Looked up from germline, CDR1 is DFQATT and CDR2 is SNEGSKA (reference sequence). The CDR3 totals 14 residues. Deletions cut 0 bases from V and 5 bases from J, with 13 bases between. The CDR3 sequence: CSARDRRRGETQYF. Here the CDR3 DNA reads TGCAGTGCTAGAGACCGACGGCGAGGCGAGACCCAGTACTTC.

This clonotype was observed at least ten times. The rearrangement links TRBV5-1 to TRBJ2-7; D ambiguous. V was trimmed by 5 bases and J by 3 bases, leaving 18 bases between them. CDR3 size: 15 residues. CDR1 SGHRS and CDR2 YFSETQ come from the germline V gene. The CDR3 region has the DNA TGCGCCAGCAGGATCCAGGCCAACGCCGTCTACGAGCAGTACTTC. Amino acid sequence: CASRIQANAVYEQYF.

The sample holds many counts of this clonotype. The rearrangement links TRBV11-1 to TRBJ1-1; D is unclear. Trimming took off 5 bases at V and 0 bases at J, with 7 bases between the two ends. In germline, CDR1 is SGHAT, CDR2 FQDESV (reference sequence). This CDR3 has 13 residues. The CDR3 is CASSPNVNTEAFF. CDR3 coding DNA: TGTGCCAGCAGCCCCAATGTGAACACTGAAGCTTTCTTT.

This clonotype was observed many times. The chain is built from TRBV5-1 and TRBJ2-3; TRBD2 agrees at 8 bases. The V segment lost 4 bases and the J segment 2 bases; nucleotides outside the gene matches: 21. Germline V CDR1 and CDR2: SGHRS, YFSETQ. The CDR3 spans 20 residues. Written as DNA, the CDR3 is TGCGCCAGCAGCCCACGACGTGCTAGCGGGTGGCTACTATCCACAGATACGCAGTATTTT. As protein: CASSPRRASGWLLSTDTQYF.

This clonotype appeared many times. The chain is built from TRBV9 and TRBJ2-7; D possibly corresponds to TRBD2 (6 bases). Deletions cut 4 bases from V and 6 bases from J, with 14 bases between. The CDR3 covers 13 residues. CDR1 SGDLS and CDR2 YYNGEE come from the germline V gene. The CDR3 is CASSTYQGGEQYF. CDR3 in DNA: TGTGCCAGCAGCACATATCAGGGAGGCGAGCAGTACTTC.

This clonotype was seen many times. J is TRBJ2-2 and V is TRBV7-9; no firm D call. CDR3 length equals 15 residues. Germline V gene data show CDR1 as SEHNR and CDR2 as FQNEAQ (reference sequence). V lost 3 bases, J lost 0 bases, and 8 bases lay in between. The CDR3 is CASSFGSTNTGELFF. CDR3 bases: TGTGCCAGCAGCTTTGGGTCGACGAACACCGGGGAGCTGTTTTTT.

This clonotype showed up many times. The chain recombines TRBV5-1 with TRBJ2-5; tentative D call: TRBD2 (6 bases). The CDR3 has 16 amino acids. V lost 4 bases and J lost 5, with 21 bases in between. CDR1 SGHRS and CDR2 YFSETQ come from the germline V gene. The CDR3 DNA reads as TGCGCCAGCAGCCCGGGCCAGGGACTTAGCCTGGAGACCCAGTACTTC. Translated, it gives CASSPGQGLSLETQYF.

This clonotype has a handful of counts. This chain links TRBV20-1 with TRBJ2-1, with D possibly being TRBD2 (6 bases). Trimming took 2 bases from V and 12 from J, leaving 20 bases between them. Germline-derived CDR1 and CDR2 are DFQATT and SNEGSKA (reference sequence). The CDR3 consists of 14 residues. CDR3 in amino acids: CSARNTRGLKGQFF. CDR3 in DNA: TGCAGTGCTAGAAATACTCGGGGACTGAAAGGGCAGTTCTTC.

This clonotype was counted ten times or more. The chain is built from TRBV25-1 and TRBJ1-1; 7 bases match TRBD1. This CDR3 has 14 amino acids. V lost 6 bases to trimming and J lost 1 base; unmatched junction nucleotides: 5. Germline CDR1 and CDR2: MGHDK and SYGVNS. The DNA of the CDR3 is TGTGCCAGCAGAGGACAGGCGCGGAACACTGAAGCTTTCTTT. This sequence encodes CASRGQARNTEAFF.

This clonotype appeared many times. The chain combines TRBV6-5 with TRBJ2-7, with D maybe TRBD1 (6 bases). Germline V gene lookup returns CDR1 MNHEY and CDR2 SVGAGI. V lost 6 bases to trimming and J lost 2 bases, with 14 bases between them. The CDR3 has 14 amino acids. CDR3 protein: CASRGPDRTYEQYF. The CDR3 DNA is TGTGCCAGCAGGGGACCCGACAGGACCTACGAGCAGTACTTC.